The 6 T cell receptor beta chains reported below all come from one sample, sequenced in a study of cytomegalovirus exposure and HLA in healthy donors. Profiled with immunoSEQ multiplex PCR; TCRdb holds only in-frame clones, not every one. The sample lists approximately 150,000 clones; around 90% were seen once. The sample taken for sequencing was PBMCs. All receptors come from a man younger than 35 in good health and CMV-seropositive.

The V call is TRBV19, the J call TRBJ1-2; TRBD1 matches at 7 bases. Germline lookup yields CDR1 LNHDA and CDR2 SQIVND (reference sequence). V trimming: 6 bases; J trimming: 4 bases; junction bases outside the gene matches: 5. CDR3 size: 13 residues. The CDR3, as DNA: TGTGCCAGTAGACGGGGACAGAGCTATGGCTACACCTTC. It translates to CASRRGQSYGYTF.

The V gene is TRBV7-9, the J gene TRBJ2-7, with 9 bases matching TRBD2. Looked up from germline, CDR1 is SEHNR and CDR2 is FQNEAQ (reference sequence). The V gene end was trimmed by 1 base and the J gene end by 4 bases; junction bases not matched to a gene: 11. There are 17 residues in the CDR3. CDR3 region: CASSLEVSGRPLYEQYF. CDR3 DNA sequence: TGTGCCAGCAGCTTAGAGGTTAGCGGGAGACCCCTGTACGAGCAGTACTTC.

The gene calls are TRBV5-4 and TRBJ2-2, with 10 bases matching TRBD1. This CDR3 contains 14 residues. Unmatched junction bases numbered 2, after V lost 4 bases and J lost 5 bases. Germline V lookup: CDR1 SGHNT, CDR2 YYREEE (reference sequence). The CDR3 reads CASSGGQGTGELFF. As DNA, the CDR3 is TGTGCCAGCAGCGGGGGACAGGGGACCGGGGAGCTGTTTTTT. Full variable domain (outside the CDR3, taken from reference TRBV5-4 and TRBJ2-2): ETGVTQSPTHLIKTRGQQVTLRCSSQSGHNTVSWYQQALGQGPQFIFQYYREEENGRGNFPPRFSGLQFPNYSSELNVNALELDDSALYLCASSGGQGTGELFFGEGSRLTVL.

The chain carries TRBV9 and TRBJ1-3; no reliable D call. The V gene's germline CDR1 is SGDLS and CDR2 YYNGEE. CDR3 size: 16 residues. V lost 0 bases, J lost 1 base, and 11 bases lay in between. CDR3 region: CASSVAAVRSGNTIYF. CDR3 DNA sequence: TGTGCCAGCAGCGTAGCGGCGGTACGATCTGGAAACACCATATATTTT.

This chain joins TRBV18 and TRBJ1-3; weak D call: TRBD1 (6 bases). The V gene's germline CDR1 is KGHSH and CDR2 LQKENI. CDR3 size: 17 residues. V shed 3 bases and J shed 0 bases, with 15 bases lying between them. The CDR3 loop reads CASSPTTGWSSGNTIYF. The CDR3 coding sequence is TGTGCCAGCTCACCGACGACAGGCTGGAGCTCTGGAAACACCATATATTTT.

The chain employs TRBV7-2 and TRBJ1-2; no firm D call. V was trimmed by 3 bases and J by 9 bases, leaving 14 bases between them. Germline lookup yields CDR1 SGHTA and CDR2 FQGNSA. The CDR3 runs to 13 residues. CDR3 nucleotides: TGTGCCAGCAGCTTGCGCCGCACTGAGAGCTACACCTTC. Protein: CASSLRRTESYTF.